This T cell receptor beta chain originates from a study of blood T cell repertoires in COVID-19. Membership in each cohort depended on participant-reported clinical history. The CDR3 loop spans 18 amino acids. Germline V gives CDR1 SGHAT, CDR2 FQNNGV. The junction had 15 bases not matched to a gene; V was cut back by 5 bases and J by 4 bases. In the authors' methods: Estimates of nucleated cell counts were drawn from the amplification of reference gene primers. Libraries were prepared by immunoSEQ multiplex PCR; TCRdb keeps only in-frame clonotypes and omits some of them. V, J and clone size are taken as reported in that table, and D and trimming were inferred from the DNA itself. This table has hundreds of thousands of clones, under 90% appearing once.

Sequences were obtained from PBMCs or T cells enriched from blood (not recorded which). The source is a man aged 40-49 years who had recovered from COVID-19. The chain is built from TRBV11-2 and TRBJ2-1; 9 bases fit TRBD2. CDR3 amino acids: CASSPRPRASGEYNEQFF. DNA of the CDR3: TGTGCCAGCAGCCCCCGCCCAAGGGCTAGCGGGGAGTACAATGAGCAGTTCTTC.